The subject of this entry is one T cell receptor (beta chain). This specimen comes from a study of blood T cell repertoires in COVID-19. Study summary: The United States, Italy and Spain were the sources of the acute and convalescent COVID-19 samples. From T cells, B-cell-depleted T cells, or PBMCs came the material, which was cDNA or gDNA.

This CDR3 contains 14 residues. V lost 0 bases and J lost 5, with 10 bases in between. Germline CDR1 is SGHRS and CDR2 is YFSETQ. Authors' data handling: It was from reference gene primer amplification that nucleated cell counts were estimated. Method: immunoSEQ multiplex PCR; TCRdb's copy keeps in-frame clones and lacks some. V and J calls plus clone size are reproduced from that table; the DNA served to infer D and trimming. The table lists some 220,000 clones, 80% of them singletons, with 9.5% to 15% in the top ten. The clonotype comes from a human donor in a cohort sampled during active COVID-19. What was sequenced was peripheral blood. The rearrangement joins TRBV5-1 to TRBJ2-3, with D uncertain. The chain's CDR3 is CASSLEAREDTQYF. The CDR3, as DNA: TGCGCCAGCAGCTTGGAGGCTAGAGAAGATACGCAGTATTTT.